The entry below describes one T cell receptor (beta chain). Per the authors' pipeline: Amplified reference gene primers provided the basis for estimating nucleated cell counts. Libraries were prepared by immunoSEQ multiplex PCR; TCRdb keeps only in-frame clonotypes and omits some of them. V, J and clone size reflect that table, while D and trimming were determined from the DNA. Of some 250,000 clones in the sample, about 70% were seen once. This entry belongs to a study of blood T cell repertoires in COVID-19. About the study: COVID-19 samples collected from the United States, Italy and Spain covered acute and convalescent phases. Sample material is recorded as cDNA or gDNA derived from T cells, B-cell-depleted T cells, or PBMCs.

The CDR3 covers 12 residues. The ends were cut back, 6 bases at V and 8 bases at J, with 14 bases in the middle. This sequence joins TRBV12-3 or TRBV12-4 and TRBJ2-7, with D possibly matching TRBD2 (6 bases). The receptor's source is an elderly woman with acute or convalescent COVID-19. Sequenced: peripheral blood. CDR3: CASSPGGRQQYF. The CDR3 nucleotides read TGTGCCAGCAGCCCTGGGGGGAGACAGCAGTACTTC.